This T cell receptor (beta chain) originates from a study of blood T cell repertoires in COVID-19. Study overall: Material from acute and convalescent COVID-19 was sourced from the United States, Italy and Spain. T cells, B-cell-depleted T cells, or PBMCs provided the cDNA or gDNA that served as material.

Trimming stripped 2 bases from V and 3 bases from J, with 11 bases between. This CDR3 comprises 15 residues. CDR1 is SGHTA, CDR2 FQGNSA, per germline. Under the authors' procedure: Amplification from reference gene primers served as the basis for estimated nucleated cell counts. This table comes from immunoSEQ multiplex PCR, and its TCRdb copy is limited to in-frame clones, with some not included. Clone size and V and J calls were adopted from that table, with D and trimming inferred from the DNA. The table has under 300,000 clones, around nine tenths seen once. Sequences were obtained from peripheral blood. The sequence was collected from a woman aged 40 to 50 who had recovered from COVID-19. The chain links TRBV7-2 to TRBJ2-1; D possibly corresponds to TRBD2 (6 bases). CDR3 coding DNA: TGTGCCAGCAGCTTAATCAGCGGGCGCTACAATGAGCAGTTCTTC. Translation gives CASSLISGRYNEQFF.